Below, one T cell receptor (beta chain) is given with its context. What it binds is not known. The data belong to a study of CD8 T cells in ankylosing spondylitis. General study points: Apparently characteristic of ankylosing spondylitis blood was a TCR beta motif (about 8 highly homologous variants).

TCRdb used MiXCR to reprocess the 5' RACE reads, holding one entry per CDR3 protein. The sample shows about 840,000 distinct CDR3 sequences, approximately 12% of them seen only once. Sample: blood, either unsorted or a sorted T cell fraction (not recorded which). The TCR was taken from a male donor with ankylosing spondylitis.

CDR3 nucleotide sequence: TGTGCCAGCAGCGTTACAGGAAATACTGGGGCCAACGTCCTGACTTTC. This gives the protein CASSVTGNTGANVLTF. This chain links TRBV9 with TRBJ2-6, with D maybe TRBD1 (5 bases). The CDR3 is 16 residues long. CDR1 is SGDLS and CDR2 is YYNGEE in the germline V gene. V was pared by 2 bases and J by 2 bases, with 11 bases between.